The clone carrying this T cell receptor beta chain has just one count. This record belongs to a study of blood T cell repertoires in COVID-19. This table comes from immunoSEQ multiplex PCR, and its TCRdb copy is limited to in-frame clones, with some not included. The data hold about 110,000 clones, with about 85% observed a single time. V was trimmed by 0 bases and J by 4 bases, leaving 7 bases between them. CDR3 size: 14 residues. CDR1 is SGHNT, CDR2 YENEEA, per germline. The clonotype comes from a human donor in a cohort sampled during active COVID-19. The V call is TRBV11-3, the J call TRBJ2-1, with D tentatively TRBD2 (5 bases). The sample was peripheral blood. CDR3 coding DNA: TGTGCCAGCAGCTTAGAGGGAGCTTACAATGAGCAGTTCTTC. Translating it yields CASSLEGAYNEQFF.